This T cell receptor (beta chain) was captured by sequencing in a study of graft-versus-host responses after intestinal transplantation. On the study more broadly: Following induction with anti-thymocyte globulin, all recipients were given tacrolimus and steroids for two to four years. Study-level results: GvH clones detected in recipient marrow included some appearing first in ileum or blood. Subjects displaying graft-donor T cell macrochimerism possessed elevated graft-versus-host to host-versus-graft clonal ratios inside allografts.

Here immunoSEQ multiplex PCR was the method, and the copy in TCRdb shows in-frame clones only, minus some. The table lists over 45,000 clones, 85% to 90% of them singletons, with 1.6% in the top ten. Concerning this clone itself: Its antigen is as yet unknown.

This receptor was identified in a human patient who received an intestinal transplant, so some T cells may come from the graft donor. This specimen was PBMCs, taken 26 days after transplant.

CDR3: CASSLTPLAGEVNEQFF. The CDR3 coding sequence is TGCGCCAGCAGCTTGACTCCCTTAGCGGGAGAGGTGAATGAGCAGTTCTTC. V and J are TRBV5-1 and TRBJ2-1; 9 bases align to TRBD2. The junction had 12 bases not matched to a gene; V was cut back by 1 base and J by 7 bases. The length of the CDR3 is 17 residues. The germline V gene encodes CDR1 SGHRS and CDR2 YFSETQ. The full variable domain, its missing parts supplied by reference TRBV5-1 and TRBJ2-1, is KAGVTQTPRYLIKTRGQQVTLSCSPISGHRSVSWYQQTPGQGLQFLFEYFSETQRNKGNFPGRFSGRQFSNSRSEMNVSTLELGDSALYLCASSLTPLAGEVNEQFFGPGTRLTVL.